The clone carrying this T cell receptor beta chain was found many times. Its specificity is unknown. This sample is part of a study of T cells after yellow fever vaccination. Study-level results: Re-detected after boosting: most primary clones, 96% of CD4 and roughly 88% of CD8. One caveat is that FACS-sorted repertoires could contain abundant clonotypes contaminating from the bulk population. On re-exposure, the response was weaker but peaked faster, at day 5 versus 15.

Template switching by 5'RACE produced TCR cDNA, adding a universal primer site and UMIs. MiXCR, applied by TCRdb to the 5' RACE reads, yields one record per CDR3 protein. The sample consists of 120,000 or so distinct CDR3 sequences, roughly 7.9% of them appearing once. V lost 3 bases to trimming and J lost 0 bases, with 8 bases between them. This CDR3 spans 13 amino acids. The V gene's germline CDR1 is DFQATT and CDR2 SNEGSKA (reference sequence). The rearrangement links TRBV20-1 to TRBJ1-1; D is unresolved. This material consisted of CD4+ T cells sorted from PBMCs, taken roughly 46 days after the first yellow fever vaccination. The origin of this receptor is a young man who received the YFV17D yellow fever vaccine. As DNA, the CDR3 is TGCAGTGCTAGGGGAAAGATGAACACTGAAGCTTTCTTT. It is translated as CSARGKMNTEAFF.